What follows is one TCR beta chain and its context. This entry is derived from a study of blood T cell repertoires in COVID-19. Overall study: Samples came from the United States, Italy and Spain, spanning acute and convalescent COVID-19. PBMCs, B-cell-depleted T cells, or T cells were the source of the cDNA or gDNA that made up the material.

V dropped 0 bases and J dropped 6 bases, with 11 bases sitting between them. Germline CDR1 and CDR2: SGHAT and FQNNGV. This CDR3 is built from 14 residues. As originally analysed: It was from reference gene primer amplification that nucleated cell counts were estimated. Data came from immunoSEQ multiplex PCR; TCRdb stores just in-frame clones and leaves some out. The V and J calls and clone size are taken from that table; D and trimming were inferred from the DNA. Of 95,000 to 120,000 clones listed, approximately 90% were seen once; the top ten hold 4.6%. This receptor was identified in a woman aged 45-65 years with acute or convalescent COVID-19. Material for sequencing was peripheral blood. This sequence joins TRBV11-2 and TRBJ1-2, with D possibly being TRBD1 (5 bases). In nucleotides, the CDR3 is TGTGCCAGCAGCTTAGATCTGACAGCGCATGGCTACACCTTC. Its translation: CASSLDLTAHGYTF. The full variable domain, completed using reference TRBV11-2 and TRBJ1-2, is EAGVAQSPRYKIIEKRQSVAFWCNPISGHATLYWYQQILGQGPKLLIQFQNNGVVDDSQLPKDRFSAERLKGVDSTLKIQPAKLEDSAVYLCASSLDLTAHGYTFGSGTRLTVV.